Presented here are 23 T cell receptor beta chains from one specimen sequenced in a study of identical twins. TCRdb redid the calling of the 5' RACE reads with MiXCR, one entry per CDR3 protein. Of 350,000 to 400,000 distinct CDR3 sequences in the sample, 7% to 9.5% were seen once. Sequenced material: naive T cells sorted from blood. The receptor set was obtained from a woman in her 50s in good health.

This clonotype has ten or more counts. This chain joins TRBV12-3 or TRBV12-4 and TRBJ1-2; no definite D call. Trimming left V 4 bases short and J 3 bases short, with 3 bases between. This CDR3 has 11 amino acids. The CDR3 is CASSSDYGYTF. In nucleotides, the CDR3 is TGTGCCAGCAGTTCCGACTATGGCTACACCTTC.

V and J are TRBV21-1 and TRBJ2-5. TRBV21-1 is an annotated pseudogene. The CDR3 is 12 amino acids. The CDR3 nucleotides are TGTGCCAGCAGCGTGCGAGGTTACACCCAGTACTTC. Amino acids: CASSVRGYTQYF.

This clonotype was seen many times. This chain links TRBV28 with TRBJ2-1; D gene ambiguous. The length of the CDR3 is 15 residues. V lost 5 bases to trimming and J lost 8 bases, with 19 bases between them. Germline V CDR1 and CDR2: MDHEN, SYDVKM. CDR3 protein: CASSPLRLVLDEQFF. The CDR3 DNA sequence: TGTGCCAGCAGTCCACTGAGGTTAGTTTTAGATGAGCAGTTCTTC. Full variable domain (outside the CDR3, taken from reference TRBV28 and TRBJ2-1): DVKVTQSSRYLVKRTGEKVFLECVQDMDHENMFWYRQDPGLGLRLIYFSYDVKMKEKGDIPEGYSVSREKKERFSLILESASTNQTSMYLCASSPLRLVLDEQFFGPGTRLTVL.

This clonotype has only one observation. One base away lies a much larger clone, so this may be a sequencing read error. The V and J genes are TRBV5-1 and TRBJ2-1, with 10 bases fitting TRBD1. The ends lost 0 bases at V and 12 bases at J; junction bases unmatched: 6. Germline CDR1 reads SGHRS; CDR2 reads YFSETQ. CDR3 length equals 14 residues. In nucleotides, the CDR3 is TGCGCCAGCAGCTTGGAGGGACAGGGGTATGTGCAGTTCTTC. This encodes CASSLEGQGYVQFF.

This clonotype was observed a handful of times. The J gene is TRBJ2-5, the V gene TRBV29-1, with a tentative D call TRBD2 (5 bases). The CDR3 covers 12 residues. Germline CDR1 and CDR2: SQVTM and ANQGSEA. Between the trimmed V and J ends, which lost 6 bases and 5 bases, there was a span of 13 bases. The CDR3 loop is CSVLAGLETQYF. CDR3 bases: TGCAGCGTCCTCGCCGGACTGGAGACCCAGTACTTC.

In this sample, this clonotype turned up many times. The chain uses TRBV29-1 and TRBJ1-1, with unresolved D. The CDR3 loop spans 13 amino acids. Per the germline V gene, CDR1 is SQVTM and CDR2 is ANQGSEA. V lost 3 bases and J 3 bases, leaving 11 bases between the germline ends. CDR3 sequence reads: CSVDAGVYTEAFF. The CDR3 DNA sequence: TGCAGCGTTGACGCCGGGGTTTACACTGAAGCTTTCTTT.

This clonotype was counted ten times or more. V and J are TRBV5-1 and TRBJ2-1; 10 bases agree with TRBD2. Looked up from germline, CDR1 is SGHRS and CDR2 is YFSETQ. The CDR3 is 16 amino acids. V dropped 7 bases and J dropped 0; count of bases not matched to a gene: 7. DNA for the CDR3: TGCGCCAGCTCAAAGCGGGAGGGCAGCTCCTACAATGAGCAGTTCTTC. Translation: CASSKREGSSYNEQFF.

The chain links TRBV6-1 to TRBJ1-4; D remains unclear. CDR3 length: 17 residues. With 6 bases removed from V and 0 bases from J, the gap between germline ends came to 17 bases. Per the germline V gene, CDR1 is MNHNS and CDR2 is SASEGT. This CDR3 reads CASSAGRFYSTNEKLFF. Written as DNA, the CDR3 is TGTGCCAGCAGCGCCGGAAGATTCTACTCAACTAATGAAAAACTGTTTTTT.

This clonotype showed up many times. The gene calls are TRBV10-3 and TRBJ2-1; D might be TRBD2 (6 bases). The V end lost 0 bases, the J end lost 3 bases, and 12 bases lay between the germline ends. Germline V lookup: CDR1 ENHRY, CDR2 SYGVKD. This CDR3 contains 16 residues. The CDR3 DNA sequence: TGTGCCATCAGTGAGTCAGGAGGGAGTGTCTACAATGAGCAGTTCTTC. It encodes CAISESGGSVYNEQFF.

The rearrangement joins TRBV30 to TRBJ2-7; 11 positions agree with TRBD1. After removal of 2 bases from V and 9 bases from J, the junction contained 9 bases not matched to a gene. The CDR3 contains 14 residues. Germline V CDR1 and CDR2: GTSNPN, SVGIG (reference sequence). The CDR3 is CAWSRDRGARGQYF. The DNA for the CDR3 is TGTGCCTGGAGTCGGGACAGGGGGGCCCGGGGGCAGTACTTC.

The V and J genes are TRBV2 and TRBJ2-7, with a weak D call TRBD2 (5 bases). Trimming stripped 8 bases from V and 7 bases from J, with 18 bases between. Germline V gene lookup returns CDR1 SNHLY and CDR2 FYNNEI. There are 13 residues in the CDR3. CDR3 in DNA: TGTGCCAGCGGGGAGTTCCCATCCGGTGAGCAGTACTTC. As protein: CASGEFPSGEQYF. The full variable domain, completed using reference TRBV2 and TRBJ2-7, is EPEVTQTPSHQVTQMGQEVILRCVPISNHLYFYWYRQILGQKVEFLVSFYNNEISEKSEIFDDQFSVERPDGSNFTLKIRSTKLEDSAMYFCASGEFPSGEQYFGPGTRLTVT.

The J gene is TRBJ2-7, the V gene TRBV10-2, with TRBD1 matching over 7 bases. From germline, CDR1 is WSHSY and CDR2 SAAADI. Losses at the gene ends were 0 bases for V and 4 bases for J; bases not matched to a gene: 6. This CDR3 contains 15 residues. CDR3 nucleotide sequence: TGCGCCAGCAGTGAGTCGGGGACAGACCCTTACGAGCAGTACGTC. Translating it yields CASSESGTDPYEQYV.

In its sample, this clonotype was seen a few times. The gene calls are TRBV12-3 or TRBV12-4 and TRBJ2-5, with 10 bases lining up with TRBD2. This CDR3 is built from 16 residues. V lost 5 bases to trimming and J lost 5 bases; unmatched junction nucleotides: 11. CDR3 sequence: CASSIPQREGRETQYF. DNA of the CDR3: TGTGCCAGCAGTATCCCTCAGCGGGAGGGCCGGGAGACCCAGTACTTC.

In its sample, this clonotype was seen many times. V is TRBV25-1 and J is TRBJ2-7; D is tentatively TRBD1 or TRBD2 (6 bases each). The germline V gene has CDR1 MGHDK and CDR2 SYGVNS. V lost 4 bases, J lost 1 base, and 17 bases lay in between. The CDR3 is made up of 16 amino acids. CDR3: CASSGLDRTTSYEQYV. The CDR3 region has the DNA TGTGCCAGCAGTGGACTCGACAGGACTACTTCCTACGAGCAGTACGTC.

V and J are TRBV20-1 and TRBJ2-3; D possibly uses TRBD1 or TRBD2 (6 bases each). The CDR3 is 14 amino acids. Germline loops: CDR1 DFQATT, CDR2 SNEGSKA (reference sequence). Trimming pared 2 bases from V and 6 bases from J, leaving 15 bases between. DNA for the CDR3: TGCAGTGCTAGAATGGTGGTAGGGGGGGATACGCAGTATTTT. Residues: CSARMVVGGDTQYF.

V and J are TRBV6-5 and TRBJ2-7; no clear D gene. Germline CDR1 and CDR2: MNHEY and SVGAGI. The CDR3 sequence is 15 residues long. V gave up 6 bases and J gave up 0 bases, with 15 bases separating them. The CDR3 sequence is CASSRSSGHSYEQYF. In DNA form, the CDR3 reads TGTGCCAGCAGCCGCTCGAGTGGGCACTCCTACGAGCAGTACTTC.

In nucleotides, the CDR3 is TGTGCCACCCAAGAGATAGATACGCAGTATTTT. This codes for CATQEIDTQYF. The J gene is TRBJ2-3, the V gene TRBV6-6; D call uncertain. The CDR3 runs to 11 residues. Germline CDR1 is MNHNY and CDR2 is SVGAGI (reference sequence). V lost 10 bases and J 5 bases, leaving 10 bases between the germline ends.

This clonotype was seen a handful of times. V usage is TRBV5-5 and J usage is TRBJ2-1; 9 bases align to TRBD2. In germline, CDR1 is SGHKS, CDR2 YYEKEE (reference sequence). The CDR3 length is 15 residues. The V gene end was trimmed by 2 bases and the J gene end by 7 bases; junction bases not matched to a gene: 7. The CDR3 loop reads CASSFLSLAGNEQFF. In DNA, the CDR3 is TGTGCCAGCAGCTTTTTAAGTCTAGCGGGAAATGAGCAGTTCTTC.

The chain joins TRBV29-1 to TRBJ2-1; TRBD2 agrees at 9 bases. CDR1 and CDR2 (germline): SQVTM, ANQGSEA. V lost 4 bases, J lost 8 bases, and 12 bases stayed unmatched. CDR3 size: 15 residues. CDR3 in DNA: TGCAGCGTTGGCCTTTTCGGCGGGAGGGCGCATGAGCAGTTCTTC. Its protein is CSVGLFGGRAHEQFF.

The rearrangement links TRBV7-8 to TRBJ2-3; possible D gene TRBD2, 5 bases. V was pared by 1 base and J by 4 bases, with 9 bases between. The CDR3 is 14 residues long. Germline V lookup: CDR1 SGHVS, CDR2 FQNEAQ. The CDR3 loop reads CASSLELAADTQYF. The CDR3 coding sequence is TGTGCCAGCAGCTTAGAGCTAGCCGCAGATACGCAGTATTTT.

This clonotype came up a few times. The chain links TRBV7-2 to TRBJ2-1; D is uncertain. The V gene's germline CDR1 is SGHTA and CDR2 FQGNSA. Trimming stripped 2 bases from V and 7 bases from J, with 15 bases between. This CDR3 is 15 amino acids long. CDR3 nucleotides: TGTGCCAGCAGCTTATCTGTCAATCAAGTAAATGAGCAGTTCTTC. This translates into CASSLSVNQVNEQFF.

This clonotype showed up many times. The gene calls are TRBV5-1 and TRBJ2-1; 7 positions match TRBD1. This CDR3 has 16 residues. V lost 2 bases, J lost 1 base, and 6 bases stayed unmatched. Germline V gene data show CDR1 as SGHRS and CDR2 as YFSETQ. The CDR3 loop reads CASSLQGRRSYNEQFF. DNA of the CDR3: TGCGCCAGCAGCTTACAGGGGCGCCGTTCCTACAATGAGCAGTTCTTC.

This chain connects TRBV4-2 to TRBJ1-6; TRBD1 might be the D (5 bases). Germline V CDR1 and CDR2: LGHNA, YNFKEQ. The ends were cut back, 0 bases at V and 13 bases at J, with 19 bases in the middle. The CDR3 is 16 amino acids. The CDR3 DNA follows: TGTGCCAGCAGCCAAGATAGCGCGGGACTCCGAAACCCCCTCCACTTT. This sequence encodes CASSQDSAGLRNPLHF.